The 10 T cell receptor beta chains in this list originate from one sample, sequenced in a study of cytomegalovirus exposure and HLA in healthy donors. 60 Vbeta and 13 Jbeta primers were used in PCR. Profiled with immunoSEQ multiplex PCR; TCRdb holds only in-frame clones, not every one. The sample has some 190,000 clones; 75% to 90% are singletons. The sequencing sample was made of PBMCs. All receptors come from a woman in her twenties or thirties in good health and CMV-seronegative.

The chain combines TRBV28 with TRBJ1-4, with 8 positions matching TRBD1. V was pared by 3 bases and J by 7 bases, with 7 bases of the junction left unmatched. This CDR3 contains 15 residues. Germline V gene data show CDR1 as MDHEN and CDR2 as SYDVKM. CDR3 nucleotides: TGTGCCAGCAGTTTCCGGACAGGGACGCGTGAAAAACTGTTTTTT. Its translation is CASSFRTGTREKLFF.

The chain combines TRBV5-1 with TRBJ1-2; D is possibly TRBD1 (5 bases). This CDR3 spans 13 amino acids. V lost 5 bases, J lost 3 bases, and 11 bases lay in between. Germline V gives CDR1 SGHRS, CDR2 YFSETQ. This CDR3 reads CASSREGYYGYTF. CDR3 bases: TGCGCCAGCAGTCGGGAGGGGTACTATGGCTACACCTTC.

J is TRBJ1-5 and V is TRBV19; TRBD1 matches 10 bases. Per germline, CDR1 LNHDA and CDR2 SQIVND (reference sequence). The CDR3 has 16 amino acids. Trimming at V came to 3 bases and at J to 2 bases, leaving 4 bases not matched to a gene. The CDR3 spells CASSIRDRGGNQPQHF. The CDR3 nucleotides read TGTGCCAGTAGTATCCGGGACAGGGGTGGCAATCAGCCCCAGCATTTT.

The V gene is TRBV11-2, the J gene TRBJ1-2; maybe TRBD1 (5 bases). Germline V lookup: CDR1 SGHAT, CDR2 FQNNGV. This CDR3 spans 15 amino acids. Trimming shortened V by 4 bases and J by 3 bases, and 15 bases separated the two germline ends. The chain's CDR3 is CASSSPKDSHYGYTF. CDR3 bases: TGTGCCAGCAGCTCACCAAAAGACAGCCACTATGGCTACACCTTC.

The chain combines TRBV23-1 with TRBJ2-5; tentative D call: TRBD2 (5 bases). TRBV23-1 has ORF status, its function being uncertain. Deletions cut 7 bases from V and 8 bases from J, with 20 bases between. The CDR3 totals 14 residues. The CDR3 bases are TGCGCCAGCACTTACTCGAGGGAGCTTATAACCCAGTACTTC. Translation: CASTYSRELITQYF.

DNA of the CDR3: TGTGCCAGCAGCCAAGACCTATCCCGGGATACGCAGTATTTT. Its translation is CASSQDLSRDTQYF. The chain uses TRBV14 and TRBJ2-3; D is unclear. The CDR3 consists of 14 residues. Germline lookup yields CDR1 SGHDN and CDR2 FVKESK. Trimming cost V 0 bases and J 6 bases, with 10 bases left between them. Drawing the rest from reference TRBV14 and TRBJ2-3, the complete variable domain is EAGVTQFPSHSVIEKGQTVTLRCDPISGHDNLYWYRRVMGKEIKFLLHFVKESKQDESGMPNNRFLAERTGGTYSTLKVQPAELEDSGVYFCASSQDLSRDTQYFGPGTRLTVL.

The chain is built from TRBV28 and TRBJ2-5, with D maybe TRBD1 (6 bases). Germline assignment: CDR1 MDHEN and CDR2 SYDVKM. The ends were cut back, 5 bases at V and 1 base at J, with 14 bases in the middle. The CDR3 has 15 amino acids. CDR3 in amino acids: CASSGTGIRQETQYF. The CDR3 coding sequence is TGTGCCAGCAGTGGTACAGGGATTCGCCAAGAGACCCAGTACTTC.

This chain's CDR3 is CASSLSAGLSYEQYF. Here the CDR3 DNA reads TGTGCCAGCAGTTTGTCAGCGGGACTGTCCTACGAGCAGTACTTC. V gene TRBV27 combines with J gene TRBJ2-7; TRBD2 agrees at 7 bases. J was trimmed by 1 base and V by 3 bases; bases with no gene match: 6. The length of the CDR3 is 15 residues. Germline-derived CDR1 and CDR2 are MNHEY and SMNVEV (reference sequence).

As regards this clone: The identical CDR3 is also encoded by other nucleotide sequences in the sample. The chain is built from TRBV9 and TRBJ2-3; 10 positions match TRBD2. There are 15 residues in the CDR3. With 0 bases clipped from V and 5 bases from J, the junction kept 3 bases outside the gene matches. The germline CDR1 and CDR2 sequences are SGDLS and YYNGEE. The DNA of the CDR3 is TGTGCCAGCAGCGTAGAAGCTAGCGGGAGAGATACGCAGTATTTT. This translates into CASSVEASGRDTQYF.

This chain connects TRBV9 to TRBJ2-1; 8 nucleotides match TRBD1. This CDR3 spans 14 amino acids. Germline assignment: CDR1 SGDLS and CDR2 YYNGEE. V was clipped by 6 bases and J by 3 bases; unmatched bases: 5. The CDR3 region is CASTPGTGYNEQFF. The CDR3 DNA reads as TGTGCCAGCACCCCCGGGACAGGCTACAATGAGCAGTTCTTC.